Following are 7 T cell receptor beta chains from one sample sequenced in a study of blood T cell repertoires in COVID-19 (TCRdb year 2020). Preparation of the library involved the immunoSEQ multiplex PCR assay. The source is immuneACCESS, and TCRdb retained only in-frame sequences with V and J called. Part of the clones is not carried over; for the studies checked, unresolved V genes explain less than half of this, and the remainder is unexplained. The sample yields approximately 35,000 clones; approximately 80% were counted once. The top ten clonotypes cover roughly 15% of the sample. Specimen: peripheral blood. These receptors all come from a human donor in a cohort sampled during active COVID-19.

The chain carries TRBV6-2 or TRBV6-3 and TRBJ2-6; D might be TRBD1 (6 bases). The CDR3 runs to 16 residues. Germline assignment: CDR1 MNHEY and CDR2 SVGEGT. V was pared by 5 bases and J by 1 base, with 12 bases between. Here the CDR3 DNA reads TGTGCCAGCAGTCATCAAACAGGGTCTGGGGCCAACGTCCTGACTTTC. Translation gives CASSHQTGSGANVLTF.

The chain joins TRBV28 to TRBJ2-7; 7 nucleotides align to TRBD2. The length of the CDR3 is 14 residues. Germline loops: CDR1 MDHEN, CDR2 SYDVKM. The trim removed 7 bases at V and 4 bases at J, leaving 10 bases unmatched. CDR3 sequence: CASNGPGGVYEQYF. Written as DNA, the CDR3 is TGTGCCAGCAACGGACCGGGGGGTGTGTACGAGCAGTACTTC.

The rearrangement links TRBV7-8 to TRBJ2-4; 7 bases match TRBD1. The CDR3 is 12 residues long. Trimming cost V 7 bases and J 9 bases; bases outside gene matches: 6. Germline loops: CDR1 SGHVS, CDR2 FQNEAQ. The CDR3 loop is CASTSGGGIQYF. The CDR3 nucleotides are TGTGCCAGCACATCAGGGGGTGGCATTCAGTACTTC.

The CDR3 protein is CASSVLDRATYEQYF. In DNA, the CDR3 is TGTGCCAGCAGCGTCTTAGACAGGGCTACCTACGAGCAGTACTTC. The chain joins TRBV21-1 to TRBJ2-7; the DNA was not compared with TRBD1, the D call given in the table. TRBV21-1 counts as a pseudogene. This CDR3 comprises 15 residues.

The table lists this clone with a few counts. This chain links TRBV5-4 with TRBJ1-2, with TRBD1 as a possible D gene (5 bases). The CDR3 runs 13 residues. The V and J ends lost 6 bases and 8 bases respectively, with 17 bases between them. CDR1 is SGHNT, CDR2 YYREEE, per germline (reference sequence). The CDR3 protein is CASNLGGSWGYTF. DNA for the CDR3: TGTGCCAGCAACCTTGGGGGGTCATGGGGCTACACCTTC.

The J gene is TRBJ1-2, the V gene TRBV2, with 10 bases identical to TRBD1. Germline V gives CDR1 SNHLY, CDR2 FYNNEI. This CDR3 is built from 12 residues. The junction had 1 base not matched to a gene; V was cut back by 9 bases and J by 3 bases. CDR3 protein: CASGQGDYGYTF. Written as DNA, the CDR3 is TGTGCCAGTGGACAGGGGGACTATGGCTACACCTTC.

This chain uses TRBV19 with TRBJ2-1; D not resolved. The CDR3 is 14 amino acids. Germline CDR1 is LNHDA and CDR2 is SQIVND (reference sequence). Trimming cost V 2 bases and J 2 bases, with 7 bases left between them. The CDR3 loop is CASSIPGTYNEQFF. DNA for the CDR3: TGTGCCAGTAGTATACCAGGCACCTACAATGAGCAGTTCTTC.